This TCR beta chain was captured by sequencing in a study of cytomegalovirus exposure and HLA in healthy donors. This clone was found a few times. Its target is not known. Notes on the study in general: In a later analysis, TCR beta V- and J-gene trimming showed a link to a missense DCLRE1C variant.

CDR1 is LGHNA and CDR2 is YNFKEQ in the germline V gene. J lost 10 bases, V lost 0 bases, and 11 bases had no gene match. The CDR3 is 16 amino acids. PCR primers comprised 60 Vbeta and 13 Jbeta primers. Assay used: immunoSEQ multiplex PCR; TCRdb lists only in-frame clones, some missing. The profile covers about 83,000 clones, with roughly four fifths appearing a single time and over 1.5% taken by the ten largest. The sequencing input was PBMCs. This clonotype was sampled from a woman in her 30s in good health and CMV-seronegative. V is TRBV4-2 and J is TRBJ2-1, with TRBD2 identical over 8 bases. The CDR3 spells CASSQEGLGGSTEQFF. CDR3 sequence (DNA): TGTGCCAGCAGCCAAGAGGGACTAGGAGGGTCGACGGAGCAGTTCTTC.